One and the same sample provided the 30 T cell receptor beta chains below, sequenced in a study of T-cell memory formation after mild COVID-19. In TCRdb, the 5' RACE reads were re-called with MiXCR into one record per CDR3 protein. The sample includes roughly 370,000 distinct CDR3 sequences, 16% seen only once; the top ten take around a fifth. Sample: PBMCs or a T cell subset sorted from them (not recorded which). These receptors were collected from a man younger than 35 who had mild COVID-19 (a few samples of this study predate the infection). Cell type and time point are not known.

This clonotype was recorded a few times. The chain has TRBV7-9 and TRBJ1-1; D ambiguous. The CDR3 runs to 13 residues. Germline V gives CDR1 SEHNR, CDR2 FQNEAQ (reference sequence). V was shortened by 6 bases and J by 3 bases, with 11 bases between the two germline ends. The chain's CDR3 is CASSPDIYTEAFF. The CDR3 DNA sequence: TGTGCCAGCAGTCCCGACATCTACACTGAAGCTTTCTTT. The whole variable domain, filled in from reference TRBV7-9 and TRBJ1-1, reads DTGVSQNPRHKITKRGQNVTFRCDPISEHNRLYWYRQTLGQGPEFLTYFQNEAQLEKSRLLSDRFSAERPKGSFSTLEIQRTEQGDSAMYLCASSPDIYTEAFFGQGTRLTVV.

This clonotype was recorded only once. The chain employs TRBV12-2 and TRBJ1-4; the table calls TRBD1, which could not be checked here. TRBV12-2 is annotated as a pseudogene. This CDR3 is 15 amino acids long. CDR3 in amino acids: CASRTVGVVGEKLFF. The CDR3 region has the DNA TGTGCAAGTCGCACAGTGGGAGTGGTAGGTGAAAAACTGTTTTTT.

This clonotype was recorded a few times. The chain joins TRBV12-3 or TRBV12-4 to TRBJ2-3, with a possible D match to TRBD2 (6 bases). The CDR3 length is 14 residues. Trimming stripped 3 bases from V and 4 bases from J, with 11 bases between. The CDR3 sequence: CASSFLAGPDTQYF. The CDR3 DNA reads TGTGCCAGCAGTTTCCTCGCGGGACCAGATACGCAGTATTTT.

The CDR3 sequence is CARRQGSEAFF. The CDR3 region has the DNA TGTGCCAGAAGACAGGGGTCTGAAGCTTTCTTT. The chain is built from TRBV2 and TRBJ1-1, with 8 bases lining up with TRBD1. Germline values: CDR1 SNHLY, CDR2 FYNNEI. Unmatched junction bases numbered 3, after V lost 9 bases and J lost 6 bases. The CDR3 runs to 11 residues.

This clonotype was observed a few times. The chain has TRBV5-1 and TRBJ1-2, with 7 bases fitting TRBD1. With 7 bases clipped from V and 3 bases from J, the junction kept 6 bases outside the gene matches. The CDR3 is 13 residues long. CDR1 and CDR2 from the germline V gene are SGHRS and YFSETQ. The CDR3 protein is CASQTGQDYGYTF. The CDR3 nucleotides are TGCGCCAGCCAAACCGGACAGGACTATGGCTACACCTTC.

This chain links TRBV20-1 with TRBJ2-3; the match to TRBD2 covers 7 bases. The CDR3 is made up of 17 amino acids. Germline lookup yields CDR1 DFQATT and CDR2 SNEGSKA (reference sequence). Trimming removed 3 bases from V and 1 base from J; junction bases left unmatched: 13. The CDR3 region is CSARRALGTIGTDTQYF. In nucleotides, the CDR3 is TGCAGTGCTAGGCGGGCCCTCGGGACTATCGGCACAGATACGCAGTATTTT.

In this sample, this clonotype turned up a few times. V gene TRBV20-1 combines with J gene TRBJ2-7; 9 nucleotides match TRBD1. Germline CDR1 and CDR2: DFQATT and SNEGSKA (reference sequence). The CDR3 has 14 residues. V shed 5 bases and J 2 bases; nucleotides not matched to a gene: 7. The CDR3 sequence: CSADTGTGTYEQYF. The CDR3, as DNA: TGCAGTGCTGACACCGGGACAGGGACCTACGAGCAGTACTTC.

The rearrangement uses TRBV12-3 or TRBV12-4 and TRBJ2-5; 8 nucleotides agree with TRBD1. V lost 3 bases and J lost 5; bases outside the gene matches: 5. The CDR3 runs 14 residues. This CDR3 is CASSFRGLGETQYF. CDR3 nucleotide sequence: TGTGCCAGCAGTTTCAGGGGGCTGGGGGAGACCCAGTACTTC.

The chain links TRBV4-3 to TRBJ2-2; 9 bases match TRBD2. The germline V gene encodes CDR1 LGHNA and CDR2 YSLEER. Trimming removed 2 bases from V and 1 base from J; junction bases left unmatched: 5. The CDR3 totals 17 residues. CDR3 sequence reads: CASSQILAGMNTGELFF. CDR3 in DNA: TGCGCCAGCAGCCAAATCCTAGCGGGGATGAACACCGGGGAGCTGTTTTTT.

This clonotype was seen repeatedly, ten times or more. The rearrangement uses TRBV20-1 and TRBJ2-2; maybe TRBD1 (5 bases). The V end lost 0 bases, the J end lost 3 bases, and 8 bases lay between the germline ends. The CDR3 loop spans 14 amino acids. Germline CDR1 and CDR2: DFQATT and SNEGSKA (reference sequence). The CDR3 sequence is CSARDKGDTGELFF. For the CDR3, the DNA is TGCAGTGCTAGAGATAAAGGGGACACCGGGGAGCTGTTTTTT.

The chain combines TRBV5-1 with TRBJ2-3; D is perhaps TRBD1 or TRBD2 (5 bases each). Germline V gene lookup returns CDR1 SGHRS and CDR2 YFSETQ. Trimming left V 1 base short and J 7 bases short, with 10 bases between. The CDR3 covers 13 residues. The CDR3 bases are TGCGCCAGCAGCTTGTCTGGGGGAAATACGCAGTATTTT. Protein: CASSLSGGNTQYF. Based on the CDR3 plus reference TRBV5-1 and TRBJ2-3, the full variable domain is KAGVTQTPRYLIKTRGQQVTLSCSPISGHRSVSWYQQTPGQGLQFLFEYFSETQRNKGNFPGRFSGRQFSNSRSEMNVSTLELGDSALYLCASSLSGGNTQYFGPGTRLTVL.

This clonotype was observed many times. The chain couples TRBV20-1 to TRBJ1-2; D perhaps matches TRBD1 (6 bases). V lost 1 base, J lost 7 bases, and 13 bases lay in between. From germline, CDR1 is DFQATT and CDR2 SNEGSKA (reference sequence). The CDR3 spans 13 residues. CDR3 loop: CSARAGERPGYTF. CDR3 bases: TGCAGTGCTAGAGCAGGGGAGCGTCCTGGCTACACCTTC.

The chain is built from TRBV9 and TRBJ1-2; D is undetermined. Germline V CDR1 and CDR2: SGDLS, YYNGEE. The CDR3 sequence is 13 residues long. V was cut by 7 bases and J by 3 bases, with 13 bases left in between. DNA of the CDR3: TGTGCCAGCCAGAGTCTGGGTGACTATGGCTACACCTTC. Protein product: CASQSLGDYGYTF.

The CDR3, as DNA: TGTGCCAGCAGTTTATGGGCCAGGTCCTACACCTTC. It yields the protein CASSLWARSYTF. The V and J genes are TRBV28 and TRBJ1-2; D uncertain. CDR3 length: 12 amino acids. V lost 0 bases, J lost 10 bases, and 9 bases lay in between. The germline V gene has CDR1 MDHEN and CDR2 SYDVKM.

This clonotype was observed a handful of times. CDR3 in amino acids: CASSQVRPPIGSPLHF. The DNA of the CDR3 is TGTGCCAGCAGCCAAGTCCGCCCGCCGATCGGTTCACCCCTCCACTTT. The chain is built from TRBV3-1 and TRBJ1-6; D gene unclear. This CDR3 has 16 amino acids. V lost 1 base and J 9 bases, leaving 16 bases between the germline ends. Germline-derived CDR1 and CDR2 are LGHDT and YNNKEL (reference sequence).

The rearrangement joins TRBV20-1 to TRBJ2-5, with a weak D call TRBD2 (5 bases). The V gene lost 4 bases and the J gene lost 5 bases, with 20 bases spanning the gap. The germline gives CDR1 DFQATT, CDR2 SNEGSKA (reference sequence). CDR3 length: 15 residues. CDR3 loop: CSAKDPAGWRETQYF. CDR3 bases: TGCAGTGCTAAAGATCCCGCCGGATGGAGGGAGACCCAGTACTTC.

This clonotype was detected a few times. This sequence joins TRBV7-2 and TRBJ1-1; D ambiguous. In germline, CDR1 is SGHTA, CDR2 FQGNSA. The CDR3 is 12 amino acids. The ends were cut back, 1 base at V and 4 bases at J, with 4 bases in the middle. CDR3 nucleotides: TGTGCCAGCAGCTTAGAATTCACTGAAGCTTTCTTT. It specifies CASSLEFTEAFF.

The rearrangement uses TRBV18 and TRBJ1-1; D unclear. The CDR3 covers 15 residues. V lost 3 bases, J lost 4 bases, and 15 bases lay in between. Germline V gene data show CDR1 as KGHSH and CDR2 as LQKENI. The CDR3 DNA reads TGTGCCAGCTCACCTTCCGGGTCTGGAGGCACTGAAGCTTTCTTT. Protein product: CASSPSGSGGTEAFF.

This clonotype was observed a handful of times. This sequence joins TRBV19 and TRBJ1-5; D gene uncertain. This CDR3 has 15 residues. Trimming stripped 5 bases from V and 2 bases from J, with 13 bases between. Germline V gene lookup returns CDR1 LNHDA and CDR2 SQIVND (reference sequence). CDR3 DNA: TGTGCCAGTAGTGCACTATCCTCGGGCAATCAGCCCCAGCATTTT. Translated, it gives CASSALSSGNQPQHF.

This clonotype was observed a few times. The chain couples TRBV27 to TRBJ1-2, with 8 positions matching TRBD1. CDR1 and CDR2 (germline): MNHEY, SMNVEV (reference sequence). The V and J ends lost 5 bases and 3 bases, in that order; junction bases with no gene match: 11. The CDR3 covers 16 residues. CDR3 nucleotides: TGTGCCAGCAGTACTATGGGGGACAGGTCTCACTATGGCTACACCTTC. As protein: CASSTMGDRSHYGYTF.

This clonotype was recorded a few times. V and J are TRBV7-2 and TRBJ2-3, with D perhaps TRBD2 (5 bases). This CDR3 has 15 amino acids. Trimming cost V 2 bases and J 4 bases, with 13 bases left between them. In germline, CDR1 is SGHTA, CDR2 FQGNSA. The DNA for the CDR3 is TGTGCCAGCAGCTTAAGGACTCCAGGCTCAGATACGCAGTATTTT. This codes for CASSLRTPGSDTQYF.

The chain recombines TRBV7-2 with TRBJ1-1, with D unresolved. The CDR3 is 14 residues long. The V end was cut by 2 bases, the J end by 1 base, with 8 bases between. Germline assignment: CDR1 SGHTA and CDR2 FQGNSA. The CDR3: CASSLRRGNTEAFF. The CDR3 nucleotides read TGTGCCAGCAGCTTACGCCGGGGGAACACTGAAGCTTTCTTT. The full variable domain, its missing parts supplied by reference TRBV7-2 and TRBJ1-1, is GAGVSQSPSNKVTEKGKDVELRCDPISGHTALYWYRQSLGQGLEFLIYFQGNSAPDKSGLPSDRFSAERTGGSVSTLTIQRTQQEDSAVYLCASSLRRGNTEAFFGQGTRLTVV.

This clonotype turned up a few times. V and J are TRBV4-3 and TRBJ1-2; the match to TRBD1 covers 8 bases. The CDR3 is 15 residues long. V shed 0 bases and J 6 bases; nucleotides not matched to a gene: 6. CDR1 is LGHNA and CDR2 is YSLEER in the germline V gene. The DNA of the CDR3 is TGCGCCAGCAGCCAAGAGGGCAGGGGGCTCGATGGCTACACCTTC. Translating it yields CASSQEGRGLDGYTF.

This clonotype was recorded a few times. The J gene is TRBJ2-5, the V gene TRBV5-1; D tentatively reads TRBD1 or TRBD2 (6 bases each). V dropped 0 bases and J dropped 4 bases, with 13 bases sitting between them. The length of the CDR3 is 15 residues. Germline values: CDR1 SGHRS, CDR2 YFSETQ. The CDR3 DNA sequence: TGCGCCAGCAGCTTGGGTAGGGGGGACGTAGAGACCCAGTACTTC. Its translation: CASSLGRGDVETQYF.

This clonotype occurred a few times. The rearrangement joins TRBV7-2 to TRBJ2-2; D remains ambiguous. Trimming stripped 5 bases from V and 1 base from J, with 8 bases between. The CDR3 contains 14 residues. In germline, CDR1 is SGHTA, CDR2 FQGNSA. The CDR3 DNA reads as TGTGCCAGCAGCCCCCGGCGGAACACCGGGGAGCTGTTTTTT. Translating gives CASSPRRNTGELFF.

The CDR3 nucleotides are TGTGCCAGCAGCCGACTCGACAGGGGGACCCTACCCCTCCACTTT. Residues: CASSRLDRGTLPLHF. The rearrangement links TRBV5-5 to TRBJ1-6; TRBD1 aligns across 9 bases. V lost 4 bases, J lost 12 bases, and 11 bases stayed unmatched. Per germline, CDR1 SGHKS and CDR2 YYEKEE (reference sequence). The CDR3 is 15 amino acids.

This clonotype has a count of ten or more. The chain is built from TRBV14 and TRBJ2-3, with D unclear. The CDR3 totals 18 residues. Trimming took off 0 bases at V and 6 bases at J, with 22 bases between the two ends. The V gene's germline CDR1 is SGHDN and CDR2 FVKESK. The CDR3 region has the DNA TGTGCCAGCAGCCAAGATTCACCAGAGACGTGGGTTTATGATACGCAGTATTTT. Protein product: CASSQDSPETWVYDTQYF.

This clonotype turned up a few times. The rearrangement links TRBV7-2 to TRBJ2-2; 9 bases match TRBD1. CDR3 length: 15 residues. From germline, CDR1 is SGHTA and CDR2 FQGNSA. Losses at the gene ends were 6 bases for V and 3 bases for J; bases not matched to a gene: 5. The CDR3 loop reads CASRPTGGDTGELFF. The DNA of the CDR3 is TGTGCCAGCAGACCTACAGGGGGCGACACCGGGGAGCTGTTTTTT.

The CDR3 reads CASPGGTGGGTEAFF. The CDR3 DNA sequence: TGTGCCAGCCCCGGCGGGACGGGCGGAGGCACTGAAGCTTTCTTT. The J gene is TRBJ1-1, the V gene TRBV7-9; D might be TRBD1 (5 bases). V was cut by 8 bases and J by 4 bases, with 20 bases left in between. The CDR3 runs 15 residues. Germline CDR1 and CDR2: SEHNR and FQNEAQ (reference sequence).

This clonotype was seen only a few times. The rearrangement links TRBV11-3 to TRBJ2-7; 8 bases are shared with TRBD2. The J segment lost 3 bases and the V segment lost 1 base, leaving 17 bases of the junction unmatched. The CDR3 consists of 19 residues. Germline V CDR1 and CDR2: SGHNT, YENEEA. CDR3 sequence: CASSLAGSAGDLRNYEQYV. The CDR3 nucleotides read TGTGCCAGCAGCTTAGCGGGGTCAGCGGGGGATCTAAGGAACTACGAGCAGTACGTC.